This record covers a single TCR beta chain. This specimen comes from a study of T cell changes during pregnancy in multiple sclerosis. Measured with immunoSEQ multiplex PCR; TCRdb has only the in-frame clones, and not every one. The sample carries tens of thousands of clones, about 92% recorded once. Trimming left V 9 bases short and J 0 bases short, with 12 bases between. Germline loops: CDR1 LNHDA, CDR2 SQIVND (reference sequence). The CDR3 runs to 14 residues. The sample was peripheral blood, taken in the third trimester of pregnancy. The genes are TRBV19 and TRBJ2-4; D is possibly TRBD1 (6 bases). This receptor was taken from a female donor in good health, enrolled as a control in a pregnancy study. CDR3 bases: TGTGCCAGCCAGAGAGGGGGAGCCAAAAACATTCAGTACTTC. This codes for CASQRGGAKNIQYF.